The TCR beta chain described here comes from a study of T cell changes during pregnancy in multiple sclerosis. Sequencing was performed with immunoSEQ multiplex PCR; in TCRdb, only in-frame clones are kept and a portion is missing. The sample lists approximately 70,000 clones; 90% to 95% were seen once. The CDR3 contains 15 residues. The germline CDR1 and CDR2 sequences are SGHNT and YYREEE (reference sequence). V lost 4 bases and J lost 0, with 11 bases in between. The sequenced sample was peripheral blood, obtained in the third trimester of pregnancy. The sequence was collected from a female donor in good health, enrolled as a control in a pregnancy study. V is TRBV5-4 and J is TRBJ2-1, with D tentatively TRBD2 (5 bases). The CDR3 nucleotides read TGTGCCAGCAGCCCCCGGAGCGGCTCCTACAATGAGCAGTTCTTC. This codes for CASSPRSGSYNEQFF. Looking up the rest from reference TRBV5-4 and TRBJ2-1 gives the full variable domain: ETGVTQSPTHLIKTRGQQVTLRCSSQSGHNTVSWYQQALGQGPQFIFQYYREEENGRGNFPPRFSGLQFPNYSSELNVNALELDDSALYLCASSPRSGSYNEQFFGPGTRLTVL.